This T cell receptor (beta chain) appears in the sequencing data of a study of identifying expanded T cells in peripheral blood. Study results and limitations: Differentially abundant clones: around 1.2 between replicates, about 15 at around 15 days, approximately 19 at four. Two-week clone count variance significantly increased as total template count grew.

As concerns this clone: Its antigen is currently unknown.

Healthy donors had no documented immune events, such as infections, while sampled. V gave up 4 bases and J gave up 2 bases, with 18 bases separating them. The CDR3 spans 16 residues. The germline CDR1 and CDR2 sequences are SQVTM and ANQGSEA. The method was immunoSEQ multiplex PCR; TCRdb's version includes in-frame clones alone and lacks a portion of them. The repertoire consists of 100,000 to 150,000 clones, with 86% occurring once and the leading ten covering approximately 8.9%. The chain joins TRBV29-1 to TRBJ2-1, with D possibly matching TRBD2 (6 bases). The origin of this receptor is a person aged 18 to 75 in good health. Sequencing was done on a sample of blood. The CDR3 here is CSVVIAATNPYNEQFF. CDR3 in DNA: TGCAGCGTTGTAATAGCGGCCACAAACCCCTACAATGAGCAGTTCTTC.